The 2 T cell receptor beta chains below come from one sample, sequenced in a study of T-cell memory formation after mild COVID-19. MiXCR, applied by TCRdb to the 5' RACE reads, yields one record per CDR3 protein. The table shows about 290,000 distinct CDR3 sequences, with roughly 15% occurring only once. Material for sequencing was PBMCs or a T cell subset sorted from them (not recorded which). The origin of the receptors is a young man who had mild COVID-19 (a few samples of this study predate the infection). Cell type and time point are not known.

This clonotype has at least ten counts. The rearrangement joins TRBV7-3 to TRBJ2-3; D call uncertain. The V gene's germline CDR1 is SGHTA and CDR2 FQGTGA. Between the trimmed V and J ends, which lost 5 bases and 1 base, there was a span of 10 bases. The CDR3 is 14 residues long. For the CDR3, the DNA is TGTGCCAGCAGCCCGGCAGGCGGCACAGATACGCAGTATTTT. It codes for CASSPAGGTDTQYF.

The genes are TRBV4-3 and TRBJ2-2; the D gene is possibly TRBD1 (6 bases). Trimming removed 6 bases from V and 4 bases from J, with 12 bases in between. Per the germline V gene, CDR1 is LGHNA and CDR2 is YSLEER. CDR3 size: 14 residues. The CDR3: CASRSGTRTGELFF. The CDR3 region has the DNA TGCGCCAGCAGGTCCGGGACACGCACCGGGGAGCTGTTTTTT.